The clone carrying this T cell receptor beta chain was found once. Its antigen is not identified. The sample originates from a study of cytomegalovirus exposure and HLA in healthy donors. Study as a whole: Early released data had tens of millions of unique TCRs, all coming from HLA-typed donors.

Both 60 Vbeta primers and 13 Jbeta primers went into the PCR. The protocol was immunoSEQ multiplex PCR, while the TCRdb copy is restricted to in-frame clones and leaves out a portion. This sample yields about 180,000 clones, of which 80% to 90% are seen a single time; 4.9% belongs to the top ten. Findings of the study overall: In a later analysis, CMV-associated beta chains were mostly HLA-associated, it appeared. For cytomegalovirus status, the classifier reportedly gave diagnoses with high specificity and sensitivity.

With 2 bases clipped from V and 2 bases from J, the junction kept 4 bases outside the gene matches. The germline V gene has CDR1 SGHVS and CDR2 FQNEAQ. This CDR3 region has 15 residues. The sequence was obtained from a woman aged 18-35 years in good health and CMV-seropositive. The sample taken for sequencing was PBMCs. The chain links TRBV7-8 to TRBJ2-3; 7 bases are a match to TRBD2. CDR3: CASSLRRGDTDTQYF. CDR3 bases: TGTGCCAGCAGCTTAAGACGGGGGGACACAGATACGCAGTATTTT.